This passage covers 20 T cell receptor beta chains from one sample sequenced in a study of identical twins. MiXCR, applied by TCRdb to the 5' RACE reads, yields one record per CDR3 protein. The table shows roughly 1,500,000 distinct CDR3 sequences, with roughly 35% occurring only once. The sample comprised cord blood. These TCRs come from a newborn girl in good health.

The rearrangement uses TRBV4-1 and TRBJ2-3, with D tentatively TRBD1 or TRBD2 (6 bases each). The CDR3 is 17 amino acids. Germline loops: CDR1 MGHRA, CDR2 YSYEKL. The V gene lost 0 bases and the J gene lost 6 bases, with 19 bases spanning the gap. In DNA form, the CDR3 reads TGCGCCAGCAGCCAAGATACCGGGGGCGGAAGGATGGATACGCAGTATTTT. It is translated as CASSQDTGGGRMDTQYF.

As DNA, the CDR3 is TGTGCCAGCAGCTCTCGAGGGGGTTTCACAGATACGCAGTATTTT. It specifies CASSSRGGFTDTQYF. The chain joins TRBV11-2 to TRBJ2-3; tentative D call: TRBD1 (6 bases). CDR3 length equals 15 residues. V lost 4 bases to trimming and J lost 2 bases, with 13 bases between them. Germline V gene lookup returns CDR1 SGHAT and CDR2 FQNNGV.

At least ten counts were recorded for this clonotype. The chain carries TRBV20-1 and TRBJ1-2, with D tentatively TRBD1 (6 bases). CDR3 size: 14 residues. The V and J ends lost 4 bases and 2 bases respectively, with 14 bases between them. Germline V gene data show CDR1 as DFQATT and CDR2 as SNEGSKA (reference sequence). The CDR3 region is CSATAQGENYGYTF. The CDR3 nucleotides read TGCAGTGCTACCGCACAGGGAGAAAACTATGGCTACACCTTC.

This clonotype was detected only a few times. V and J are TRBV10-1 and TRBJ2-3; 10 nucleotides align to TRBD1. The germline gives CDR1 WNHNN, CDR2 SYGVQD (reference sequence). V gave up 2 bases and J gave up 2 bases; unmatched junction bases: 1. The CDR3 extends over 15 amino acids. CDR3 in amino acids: CASSEGQGVTDTQYF. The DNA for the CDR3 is TGCGCCAGCAGTGAGGGACAGGGGGTCACAGATACGCAGTATTTT.

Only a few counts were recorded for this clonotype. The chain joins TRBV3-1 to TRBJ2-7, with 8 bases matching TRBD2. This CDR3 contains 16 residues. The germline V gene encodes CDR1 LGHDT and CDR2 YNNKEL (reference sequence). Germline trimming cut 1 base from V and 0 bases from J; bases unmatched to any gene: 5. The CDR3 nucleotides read TGTGCCAGCAGCCAAGTTAGCGGGGAGAGCTCCTACGAGCAGTACTTC. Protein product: CASSQVSGESSYEQYF.

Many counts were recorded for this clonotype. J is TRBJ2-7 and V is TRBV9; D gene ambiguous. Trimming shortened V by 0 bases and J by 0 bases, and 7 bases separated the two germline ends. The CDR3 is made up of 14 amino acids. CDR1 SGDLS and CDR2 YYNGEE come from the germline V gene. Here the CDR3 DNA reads TGTGCCAGCAGCGTAGCCGCCTCCTCCTACGAGCAGTACTTC. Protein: CASSVAASSYEQYF. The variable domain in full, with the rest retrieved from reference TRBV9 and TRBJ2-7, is DSGVTQTPKHLITATGQRVTLRCSPRSGDLSVYWYQQSLDQGLQFLIQYYNGEERAKGNILERFSAQQFPDLHSELNLSSLELGDSALYFCASSVAASSYEQYFGPGTRLTVT.

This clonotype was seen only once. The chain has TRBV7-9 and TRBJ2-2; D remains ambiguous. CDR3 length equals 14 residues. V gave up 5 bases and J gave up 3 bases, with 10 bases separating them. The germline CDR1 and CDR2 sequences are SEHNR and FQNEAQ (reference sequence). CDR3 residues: CASSQYTYTGELFF. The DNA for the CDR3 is TGTGCCAGCAGCCAGTACACTTACACCGGGGAGCTGTTTTTT.

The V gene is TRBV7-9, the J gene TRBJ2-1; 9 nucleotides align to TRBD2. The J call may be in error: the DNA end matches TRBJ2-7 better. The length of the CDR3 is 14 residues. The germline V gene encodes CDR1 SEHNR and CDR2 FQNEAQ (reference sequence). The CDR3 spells CASNGGRAYNEQYF. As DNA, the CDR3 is TGTGCCAGCAATGGCGGGAGGGCCTACAATGAGCAGTACTTC.

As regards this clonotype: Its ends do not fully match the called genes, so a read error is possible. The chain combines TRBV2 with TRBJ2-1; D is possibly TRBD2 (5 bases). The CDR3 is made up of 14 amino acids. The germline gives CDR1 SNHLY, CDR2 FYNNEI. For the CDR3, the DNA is TGTGCCAGCAAAACTAGTAGCTCCTGCAATGAGCAGTTCTTC. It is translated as CASKTSSSCNEQFF.

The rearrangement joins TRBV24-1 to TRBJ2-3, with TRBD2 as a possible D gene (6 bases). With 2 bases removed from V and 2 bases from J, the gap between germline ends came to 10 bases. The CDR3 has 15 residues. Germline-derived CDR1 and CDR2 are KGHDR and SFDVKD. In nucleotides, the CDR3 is TGTGCCACCAGTGATTCGGGGGAAGTCACAGATACGCAGTATTTT. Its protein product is CATSDSGEVTDTQYF.

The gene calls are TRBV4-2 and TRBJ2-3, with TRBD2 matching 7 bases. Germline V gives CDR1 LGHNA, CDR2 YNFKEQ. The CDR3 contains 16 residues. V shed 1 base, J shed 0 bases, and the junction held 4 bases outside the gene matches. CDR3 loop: CASSQVISGSTDTQYF. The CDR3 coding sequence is TGTGCCAGCAGCCAAGTGATTAGCGGGAGCACAGATACGCAGTATTTT.

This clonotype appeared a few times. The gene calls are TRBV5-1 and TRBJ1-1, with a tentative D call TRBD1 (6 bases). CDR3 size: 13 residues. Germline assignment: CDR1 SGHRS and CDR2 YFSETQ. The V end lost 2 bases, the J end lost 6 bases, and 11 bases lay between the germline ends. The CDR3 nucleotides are TGCGCCAGCAGCTTAGAACAGGGATCTGAAGCTTTCTTT. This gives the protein CASSLEQGSEAFF.

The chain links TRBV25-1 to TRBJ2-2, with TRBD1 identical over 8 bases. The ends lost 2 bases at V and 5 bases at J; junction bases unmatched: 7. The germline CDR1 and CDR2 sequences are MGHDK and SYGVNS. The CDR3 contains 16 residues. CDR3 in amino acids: CASSEGPRTGTGELFF. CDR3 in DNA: TGTGCCAGCAGTGAAGGCCCCCGGACAGGGACCGGGGAGCTGTTTTTT.

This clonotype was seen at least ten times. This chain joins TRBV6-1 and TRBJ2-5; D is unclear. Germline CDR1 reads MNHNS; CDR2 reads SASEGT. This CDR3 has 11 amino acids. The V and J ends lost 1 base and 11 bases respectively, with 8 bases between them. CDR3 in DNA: TGTGCCAGCAGTGAAGGGTTGGGGCAGTACTTC. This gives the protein CASSEGLGQYF.

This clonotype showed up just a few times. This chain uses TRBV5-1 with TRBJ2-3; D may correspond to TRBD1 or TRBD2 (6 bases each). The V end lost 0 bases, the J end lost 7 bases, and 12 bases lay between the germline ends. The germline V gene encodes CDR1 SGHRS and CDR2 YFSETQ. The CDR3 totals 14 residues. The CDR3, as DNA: TGCGCCAGCAGCTTGGCTGGGGGGCTCAATACGCAGTATTTT. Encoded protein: CASSLAGGLNTQYF.

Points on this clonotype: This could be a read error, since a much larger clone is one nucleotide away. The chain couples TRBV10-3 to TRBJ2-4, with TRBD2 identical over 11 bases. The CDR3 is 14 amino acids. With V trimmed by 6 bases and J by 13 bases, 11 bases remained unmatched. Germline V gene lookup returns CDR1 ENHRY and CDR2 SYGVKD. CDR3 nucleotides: TGTGCCATCAGAGGGACTAGCGGACTCTACAAGCAGTACTTC. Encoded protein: CAIRGTSGLYKQYF.

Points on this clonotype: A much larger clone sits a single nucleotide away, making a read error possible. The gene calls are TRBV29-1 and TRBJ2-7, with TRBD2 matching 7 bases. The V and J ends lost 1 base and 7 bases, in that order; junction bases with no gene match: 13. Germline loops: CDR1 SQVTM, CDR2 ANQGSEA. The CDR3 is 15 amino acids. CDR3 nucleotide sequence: TGCAGCGTTGAAGGGGGCGGGAGCTCCTACAATGAGCAGTACTTC. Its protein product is CSVEGGGSSYNEQYF.

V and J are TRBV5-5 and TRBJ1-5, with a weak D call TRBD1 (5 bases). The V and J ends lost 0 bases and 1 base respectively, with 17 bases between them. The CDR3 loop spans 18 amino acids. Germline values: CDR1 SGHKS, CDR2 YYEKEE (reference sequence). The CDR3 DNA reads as TGTGCCAGCAGCTTGGGGACGCGGGGCCCTCAAAGCAATCAGCCCCAGCATTTT. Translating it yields CASSLGTRGPQSNQPQHF.

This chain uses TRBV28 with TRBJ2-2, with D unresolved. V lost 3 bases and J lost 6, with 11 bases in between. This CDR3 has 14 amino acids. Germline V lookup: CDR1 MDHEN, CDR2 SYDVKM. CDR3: CASSFPIGAGELFF. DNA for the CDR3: TGTGCCAGCAGTTTCCCAATAGGAGCCGGGGAGCTGTTTTTT.

CDR3 in amino acids: CATSGSRLDSHNEQFF. CDR3 bases: TGTGCCACCAGTGGTTCCCGACTAGATAGTCACAATGAGCAGTTCTTC. V is TRBV24-1 and J is TRBJ2-1; D may be TRBD2 (6 bases). The CDR3 is made up of 16 amino acids. Trimming removed 5 bases from V and 5 bases from J, with 18 bases in between. Germline lookup yields CDR1 KGHDR and CDR2 SFDVKD.